This T cell receptor (beta chain) derives from a study of cytomegalovirus exposure and HLA in healthy donors (dated by TCRdb to about 2017). Background for the entire study: An earlier analysis of roughly 500 of the donors reported 250 to 300 Gb of sequence data and 95 million to 130 million unique TCR beta sequences obtained from some 170 million T cells. An earlier analysis of 587 of the donors used high-throughput TCR beta sequencing to judge whether each TCR beta V gene segment behaved as functional or pseudogenic. To study patterns of TCR occurrence, a later analysis re-analyzed previously published TCR beta repertoires from around 660 donors and added high-resolution HLA genotyping. A later genetic analysis used genome-wide SNP genotypes for about three fifths of the 666 donors, treating that subset as a discovery cohort. Typing coverage varied by locus: roughly 629-630 donors for A, B, C, DRB1 and DQB1; roughly 500 for DQA1; 606 for DPA1; roughly 470 for DPB1. Because of strong linkage in the cohort, five DR-DQ haplotypes were treated as single units for association and clustering. The study was designed to test whether signatures of past pathogen exposure could be identified by cataloging public T cell receptors. About 330 gigabases of sequencing data and roughly 81 million unique TCR sequences made up an early release that covered several hundred HLA-typed donors. On average, roughly 200,000 unique TCR beta nucleotide sequences were sequenced per donor among 300 to 500 genotyped donors of the cohort, with approximately 18% of those sequences being non-productive. In addition to the first cohort of 666 subjects, a separate validation cohort of approximately 110 different subjects was used. The later analysis used no new phenotypic data to find candidate immune exposures, relying instead on TCR beta sequences and their occurrence across donors. Using immunosequencing, the study profiled T cell repertoires from 500 to 800 subjects and related those repertoires to cytomegalovirus serostatus. All discovery cohort repertoires had been generated on a single sequencing platform. Both class I and class II loci were covered by HLA typing, at four-digit resolution. Donor age, sex, ethnicity and CMV serostatus were compiled alongside the repertoire data. To predict cytomegalovirus infection status, the study brought together high-throughput TCR immunosequencing, statistical association of individual TCRs with disease status, and machine learning. The genetic ancestry cluster associated with self-reported Caucasian donors included 81% of the 350 to 500 genotyped donors.

General findings and caveats noted by the study authors: A later analysis found that HLA-associated TCR beta chains were more clonally expanded and had lower generation probabilities than equally common non-associated chains. Cytomegalovirus status was reported to be diagnosed by the classifier with high specificity and sensitivity in both the original and validation cohorts. The authors suggested that the approach could potentially be extended to other disease states and immunological phenotypes. Most TCR sequences were observed very rarely across donors, whereas some public TCRs were present in many individuals. The study listed 164 TCR beta chains as associated with cytomegalovirus. A group of highly shared sequence variants was considered likely to be a technical artifact of the sequencing pipeline. Because HLA typing was missing for some donors at each locus, association tests included only the typed subset. Three of the identified cytomegalovirus-associated TCR beta chains were confirmed in vitro to be specific for cytomegalovirus antigens. A further reported finding was that TCR beta sequences accurately predicted the HLA-A and HLA-B alleles for most subjects in the first cohort. Linkage disequilibrium might explain the correlated functional status among segregating V segments, but an unknown experimental factor could not be excluded. An association between a missense DCLRE1C variant and V-gene and J-gene trimming of TCR beta chains was found in a later genetic analysis and replicated in an independent cohort. Most CMV-associated TCR beta chains appeared to be HLA-restricted in a later analysis, and the HLA associations seemed to be driven largely by CMV exposure. The earlier analysis of approximately 540 of the donors excluded 15 to 20 rarely observed V segments, including chromosome 9 orphons, because counts were too low. When HLA alleles, especially DR and DQ, strongly co-occurred, attributing TCR associations to individual alleles was difficult. Compared with the 666-donor mean, donors in an Asian-associated ancestry cluster had fewer N-insertions in productive TCRs, according to a later genetic analysis. For the cohort, immune exposure information was limited to CMV serostatus. The cohort was sequenced for TCR beta chains only, and without alpha or paired-chain data the features that could be detected were limited. A later analysis associated 15,000 to 20,000 TCR beta sequences with specific HLA alleles at a false discovery rate of 0.05. A later analysis found that TCR association rates varied across HLA loci, with DRB1 alleles showing the most associated TCRs and HLA-C alleles the fewest. According to a later analysis, parvovirus B19, influenza, CMV and Epstein-Barr virus appeared linked to several top co-occurrence clusters. In an earlier analysis of approximately 590 of the donors, most TCR beta V segments appeared in productive rearrangements about 87% or about 30% of the time, broadly matching IMGT annotations. Sequencing depth was assumed to be roughly uniform across donors in the presence/absence analyses, though that assumption may not hold.

Library method: the immunoSEQ multiplex PCR assay. The multiplex PCR relied on a mix of 60 forward primers for TCR Vbeta segments and 13 reverse primers for TCR Jbeta segments. The CDR3 region of rearranged TCR beta genes was amplified from genomic DNA with a multiplex PCR assay. The Illumina HiSeq System was used to sequence the amplified TCR beta libraries as 87-base-pair reads. Turning to the authors' computational methods: Across the roughly 640 repertoires, a later analysis counted approximately 83 million unique TCR beta chains, roughly 11 million of which were shared by at least two donors. To remove PCR and sequencing errors, raw reads were error-corrected and collapsed into unique sequences using a nearest-neighbor algorithm that merged closely related sequences. CDR3 sequences were aligned to IMGT reference sequences to assign V, D and J gene segments. Each retained sequence needed at least a six-nucleotide match to both a V gene segment and a J gene segment. Rearrangements were called productive when the CDR3 lacked stop codons and stayed in frame with V and J; all others were non-productive. CDR3 was defined according to IMGT convention as the region running from the second conserved V-encoded cysteine to the conserved J-encoded phenylalanine. The earlier analysis of a few hundred of the donors excluded sequences that lacked an unambiguous match to a single V gene segment. In an earlier analysis of a few hundred of the donors, V segments were called functional above 56.7% productive rearrangements and were called segregating when the between-donor standard deviation exceeded 5%. A statistical classification framework was built to diagnose cytomegalovirus status from the catalog of TCR beta chain sequences. In a later analysis, TCR nucleotide sequences were compared against IMGT/GENE-DB human TR gene sequences so that V and J genes could be assigned. The TCRdist pipeline was used in a later analysis to assign CDR3 sequences and most-parsimonious VDJ recombination scenarios. In a later analysis, each TCR beta chain was defined by its CDR3 amino acid sequence together with its V-gene family, and reads without a unique V-gene family were excluded. A later analysis removed 592 highly shared, low-generation-probability nucleotide sequences to deal with suspected cross-contamination and a sequencing artifact. For each public chain, a later analysis derived a clonal expansion index from normalized ranks of inferred template counts within each repertoire. A later analysis computed generation probabilities with a VDJ recombination model fitted to out-of-frame rearrangements, and checked the results against IGoR. Hypergeometric tests were used in a later analysis to score TCR-TCR, TCR-HLA and TCR-CMV co-occurrence, with a repertoire-size bias correction applied to the TCR pairs. A later analysis estimated false discovery rates by permuting HLA or CMV assignments 20 times. In a later analysis, co-occurring TCRs were grouped using DBSCAN, and TCRdist sequence similarity was added for clustering within HLA-allele-positive subsets. Repertoires with fewer than 30,000 or more than 120,000 public chains were left out of co-occurrence clustering, as were four to six repertoires with anomalous nucleotide sharing. TCRdb holds this immuneACCESS table with in-frame rearrangements only. Some clones are missing; in checked studies, unresolved V genes explain under half, and the rest has no known cause. Clone size and V and J calls were adopted from that table, with D and trimming inferred from the DNA. The sample records tens of thousands of clones, approximately 70% of which are singletons. In total, the top ten clones hold around 2.3% of the sample.

With respect to this clone: The antigen this receptor binds is unknown. There are no base qualities to consult, and no much larger clone falls within one base.

The cohort consisted of 650 to 850 healthy bone marrow donors. Cohort members were all nominally healthy when sampled, although unrecorded immune exposures were likely present. The donor was CMV seronegative and belonged to the group of around 350 seronegative cohort members. Every donor gave a peripheral blood sample, and the peripheral blood mononuclear cells from that sample were used for TCR beta sequencing. The Qiagen DNeasy Blood Extraction Kit was used to extract genomic DNA from the blood cell samples. The origin of this receptor is a man aged 25-45 years in good health and CMV-seronegative. The sequenced sample consisted of PBMCs.

The sequence in DNA is TGCGCCAGCAGTGACAGGGGAGGCGCGACCGGGGAGCTGTTTTTT. Its protein reads: CASSDRGGATGELFF. The chain is made from TRBV5-1 and TRBJ2-2; 8 middle bases align to TRBD1. The V end gives up 5 bases and the J end 5 bases, leaving 8 bases in the junction not matched to a gene. In the germline V gene, CDR1 corresponds to SGHRS and CDR2 to YFSETQ. Inclusive of the bounding cysteine and phenylalanine, the CDR3 is 15 residues long. Only the CDR3 DNA stays, 45 bases, in frame from base 1.